Shown below are 32 T cell receptor beta chains from a single sample sequenced in a study of cytomegalovirus exposure and HLA in healthy donors. PCR primers comprised 60 Vbeta and 13 Jbeta primers. Libraries were prepared by immunoSEQ multiplex PCR; TCRdb keeps only in-frame clonotypes and omits some of them. The repertoire consists of roughly 190,000 clones, with approximately 77% occurring once and the leading ten covering 3.4%. The sequenced material came from PBMCs. These receptor sequences come from a man in his forties or fifties in good health and CMV-seropositive.

This chain links TRBV28 with TRBJ1-2; no definite D call. The germline V and J ends were trimmed by 5 bases and 8 bases, with 21 bases remaining between them. The V gene's germline CDR1 is MDHEN and CDR2 SYDVKM. CDR3 length: 15 amino acids. The DNA of the CDR3 is TGTGCCAGCAGTCCCTACAAGTTGGGCGGGCTGGGCTACACCTTC. It translates to CASSPYKLGGLGYTF.

This clone was detected once. The chain employs TRBV27 and TRBJ2-3; tentatively, D is TRBD1 (5 bases). Trimming shortened V by 5 bases and J by 7 bases, and 16 bases separated the two germline ends. Germline assignment: CDR1 MNHEY and CDR2 SMNVEV (reference sequence). The CDR3 sequence is 14 residues long. CDR3 coding DNA: TGTGCCAGCAGTGGGGCCTCTAACCCAAATACGCAGTATTTT. It codes for CASSGASNPNTQYF.

The chain links TRBV2 to TRBJ1-2; unclear D gene. V gave up 2 bases and J gave up 8 bases, with 18 bases separating them. Germline CDR1 SNHLY, CDR2 FYNNEI. This CDR3 region has 15 residues. Written as DNA, the CDR3 is TGTGCCAGCAGTGAAACTGGAGAGGGAAGACGAGGCTACACCTTC. Protein sequence: CASSETGEGRRGYTF.

V gene TRBV5-4 combines with J gene TRBJ2-2; D not certain. Trimming took off 4 bases at V and 10 bases at J, with 14 bases between the two ends. The CDR3 loop spans 13 amino acids. Germline V gene sequence: CDR1 SGHNT, CDR2 YYREEE (reference sequence). Here the CDR3 DNA reads TGTGCCAGCAGCCCCAGTACCGCCGAGGAGCTGTTTTTT. Translating it yields CASSPSTAEELFF.

This clone was seen only a few times. The V call is TRBV5-4, the J call TRBJ1-1; 9 nucleotides match TRBD1. Trimming cost V 2 bases and J 1 base; bases outside gene matches: 6. Germline V gene lookup returns CDR1 SGHNT and CDR2 YYREEE (reference sequence). This CDR3 region has 16 residues. CDR3 nucleotide sequence: TGTGCCAGCAGCTTAGGTCGACAGGGGGAGAACACTGAAGCTTTCTTT. Protein sequence: CASSLGRQGENTEAFF.

This chain links TRBV6-6 with TRBJ2-1, with 11 bases aligning to TRBD2. Germline-derived CDR1 and CDR2 are MNHNY and SVGAGI (reference sequence). J gave up 2 bases and V 7 bases, and 4 bases lay outside the gene matches. The CDR3 contains 15 residues. CDR3 amino acids: CASNLAGGTYNEQFF. CDR3 bases: TGTGCCAGCAACTTAGCGGGAGGGACCTACAATGAGCAGTTCTTC.

The rearrangement uses TRBV28 and TRBJ2-7, with D possibly TRBD1 on 5 matching bases. Germline-derived CDR1 and CDR2 are MDHEN and SYDVKM. Trimming shortened V by 1 base and J by 4 bases, and 8 bases separated the two germline ends. This CDR3 spans 13 amino acids. The CDR3 here is CASSLSQGYEQYF. In nucleotides, the CDR3 is TGTGCCAGCAGTTTATCCCAGGGTTACGAGCAGTACTTC.

The CDR3 spells CASTIGSRGTEAFF. The CDR3 DNA reads TGCGCCAGCACGATTGGGTCCAGGGGCACTGAAGCTTTCTTT. The rearrangement joins TRBV5-1 to TRBJ1-1, with a tentative D call TRBD1 (6 bases). CDR1 is SGHRS, CDR2 YFSETQ, per germline. Trimming cost V 6 bases and J 4 bases, with 16 bases left between them. The CDR3 consists of 14 residues.

This sequence joins TRBV5-8 and TRBJ2-7; no reliable D call. CDR1 and CDR2 (germline): SGHTS, YDEGEE. The CDR3 is 16 amino acids. Trimming took off 0 bases at V and 0 bases at J, with 13 bases between the two ends. CDR3 DNA: TGTGCCAGCAGCTTGGCAGTTATCGTAAGCTCCTACGAGCAGTACTTC. It codes for CASSLAVIVSSYEQYF.

The chain employs TRBV12-5 and TRBJ1-2, with TRBD1 as a possible D gene (6 bases). Trimming removed 0 bases at V and 2 bases at J, with 13 bases between. The germline gives CDR1 LGHNT, CDR2 FRNRAP. This CDR3 has 16 amino acids. CDR3: CASGLVVGDTNYGYTF. DNA of the CDR3: TGTGCTAGTGGTTTGGTTGTAGGGGACACCAACTATGGCTACACCTTC.

This clone was counted only a few times. This chain links TRBV7-9 with TRBJ2-6; 10 positions agree with TRBD1. The CDR3 covers 18 residues. V shed 5 bases and J 0 bases; nucleotides not matched to a gene: 7. CDR1 and CDR2 (germline): SEHNR, FQNEAQ (reference sequence). CDR3 DNA: TGTGCCAGCAGCCCGTGGACAGGGGGGAACTCTGGGGCCAACGTCCTGACTTTC. Amino acid sequence: CASSPWTGGNSGANVLTF. Combining the CDR3 with reference TRBV7-9 and TRBJ2-6 gives the whole variable domain DTGVSQNPRHKITKRGQNVTFRCDPISEHNRLYWYRQTLGQGPEFLTYFQNEAQLEKSRLLSDRFSAERPKGSFSTLEIQRTEQGDSAMYLCASSPWTGGNSGANVLTFGAGSRLTVL.

This clone showed up just once. The J gene is TRBJ2-7, the V gene TRBV18, with D possibly TRBD2 on 5 matching bases. CDR3 size: 15 residues. Germline loops: CDR1 KGHSH, CDR2 LQKENI. V was shortened by 1 base and J by 5 bases, with 15 bases between the two germline ends. CDR3 in DNA: TGTGCCAGCTCACCACTGGTCGGGGAGTTGGACGAGCAGTACTTC. This sequence encodes CASSPLVGELDEQYF.

This rearrangement joins TRBV6-1 to TRBJ1-5; D is unresolved. Germline V CDR1 and CDR2: MNHNS, SASEGT. This CDR3 spans 13 amino acids. Trimming shortened V by 7 bases and J by 0 bases, and 7 bases separated the two germline ends. In DNA, the CDR3 is TGTGCCAGCATAGAAGATAGCAATCAGCCCCAGCATTTT. Protein: CASIEDSNQPQHF.

This clone showed up just a few times. The chain recombines TRBV7-2 with TRBJ2-2; the D is unclear. CDR3 length: 17 amino acids. Germline assignment: CDR1 SGHTA and CDR2 FQGNSA. Between the trimmed V and J ends, which lost 7 bases and 4 bases, there was a span of 22 bases. CDR3 residues: CASKPRSLYSSTGELFF. The CDR3 nucleotides read TGTGCCAGCAAACCTCGGAGTTTATACTCGTCCACCGGGGAGCTGTTTTTT.

CDR3 in amino acids: CASSLAGGPSQGTQYF. In DNA form, the CDR3 reads TGCGCCAGCAGCTTGGCTGGAGGGCCCTCTCAGGGTACGCAGTATTTT. The chain uses TRBV5-1 and TRBJ2-3, with a possible D match to TRBD2 (6 bases). This CDR3 region has 16 residues. Trimming left V 0 bases short and J 8 bases short, with 19 bases between. CDR1 and CDR2 (germline): SGHRS, YFSETQ.

This clone was observed a handful of times. This rearrangement joins TRBV7-6 to TRBJ2-7; 9 bases fit TRBD1. The germline CDR1 and CDR2 sequences are SGHVS and FNYEAQ. The CDR3 is 15 residues long. V lost 1 base to trimming and J lost 2 bases; unmatched junction nucleotides: 3. CDR3 DNA: TGTGCCAGCAGCTTAGACCGGGACAGGGCCTACGAGCAGTACTTC. Translating gives CASSLDRDRAYEQYF.

V and J are TRBV2 and TRBJ2-5, with 9 positions matching TRBD2. This CDR3 is 14 amino acids long. Per the germline V gene, CDR1 is SNHLY and CDR2 is FYNNEI. V lost 6 bases to trimming and J lost 5 bases; unmatched junction nucleotides: 7. The DNA of the CDR3 is TGTGCCAGCAGCCCCGGGACTAGCAGGGAGACCCAGTACTTC. This sequence encodes CASSPGTSRETQYF.

The gene calls are TRBV19 and TRBJ1-2, with 9 positions matching TRBD1. Trimming at V came to 7 bases and at J to 7 bases, leaving 7 bases not matched to a gene. CDR1 and CDR2 (germline): LNHDA, SQIVND (reference sequence). This CDR3 is 13 amino acids long. Here the CDR3 DNA reads TGTGCCAGTACCCACACAGGGGGCTTTGGCTACACCTTC. As protein: CASTHTGGFGYTF.

The gene calls are TRBV5-4 and TRBJ1-2; 8 bases are shared with TRBD1. J gave up 4 bases and V 5 bases, and 13 bases lay outside the gene matches. Germline CDR1 SGHNT, CDR2 YYREEE (reference sequence). The CDR3 spans 16 residues. The CDR3 here is CASSSDRDRWGYGYTF. CDR3 DNA: TGTGCCAGCAGTTCAGACCGGGACAGGTGGGGCTATGGCTACACCTTC.

This clone showed up just once. The J gene is TRBJ2-7, the V gene TRBV2; TRBD2 might be the D (5 bases). CDR1 SNHLY and CDR2 FYNNEI come from the germline V gene. With 3 bases removed from V and 4 bases from J, the gap between germline ends came to 10 bases. The CDR3 extends over 13 amino acids. CDR3 region: CASSDGMGYEQYF. CDR3 nucleotides: TGTGCCAGCAGTGACGGGATGGGATACGAGCAGTACTTC.

The V call is TRBV19, the J call TRBJ1-2; D ambiguous. Germline loops: CDR1 LNHDA, CDR2 SQIVND (reference sequence). Trimming removed 4 bases from V and 8 bases from J, with 8 bases in between. The CDR3 spans 11 residues. CDR3 nucleotide sequence: TGTGCCAGTAGTACACTATGGGGCTACACCTTC. As protein: CASSTLWGYTF.

With respect to this clone: A read error may produce the germline difference seen at one junction end. The chain recombines TRBV6-5 with TRBJ1-5, with D uncertain. Looked up from germline, CDR1 is MNHEY and CDR2 is SVGAGI. The CDR3 has 14 amino acids. DNA for the CDR3: TGTGCCAGCAGTCCGTTTAAGCCAAATCGGCCCCAGCATTTT. Encoded protein: CASSPFKPNRPQHF.

The chain links TRBV2 to TRBJ2-7; D may be TRBD1 (6 bases). The V end lost 6 bases, the J end lost 2 bases, and 11 bases lay between the germline ends. Germline V gene sequence: CDR1 SNHLY, CDR2 FYNNEI. The CDR3 consists of 13 residues. The CDR3 nucleotides are TGTGCCAGCAGGTACAGGGCCGCCTACGAGCAGTACTTC. Amino acid sequence: CASRYRAAYEQYF. Variable domain in full (rest from reference TRBV2 and TRBJ2-7): EPEVTQTPSHQVTQMGQEVILRCVPISNHLYFYWYRQILGQKVEFLVSFYNNEISEKSEIFDDQFSVERPDGSNFTLKIRSTKLEDSAMYFCASRYRAAYEQYFGPGTRLTVT.

The chain links TRBV14 to TRBJ1-1; D perhaps matches TRBD1 (5 bases). Germline CDR1 is SGHDN and CDR2 is FVKESK. The CDR3 has 14 amino acids. Between the trimmed V and J ends, which lost 5 bases and 0 bases, there was a span of 10 bases. As DNA, the CDR3 is TGTGCCAGCAGCTTCGACAGATTGAACACTGAAGCTTTCTTT. Translated: CASSFDRLNTEAFF.

The chain recombines TRBV12-5 with TRBJ2-1; 9 bases are a match to TRBD1. V shed 1 base and J 9 bases; nucleotides not matched to a gene: 1. This CDR3 is built from 13 residues. Germline lookup yields CDR1 LGHNT and CDR2 FRNRAP. DNA of the CDR3: TGTGCTAGTGGTTTGGGGACAGGGGTTGAGCAGTTCTTC. It encodes CASGLGTGVEQFF.

The chain employs TRBV9 and TRBJ2-7, with 7 nucleotides matching TRBD2. V lost 2 bases, J lost 5 bases, and 7 bases stayed unmatched. The CDR3 totals 14 residues. The germline V gene encodes CDR1 SGDLS and CDR2 YYNGEE. CDR3 sequence reads: CASSVGLRDHEQYF. CDR3 DNA: TGTGCCAGCAGCGTGGGACTAAGGGACCACGAGCAGTACTTC.

This clone was detected a few times. J is TRBJ2-7 and V is TRBV27, with D perhaps matching TRBD2 (6 bases). The V end lost 0 bases, the J end lost 3 bases, and 12 bases lay between the germline ends. This CDR3 is built from 15 residues. CDR1 is MNHEY and CDR2 is SMNVEV in the germline V gene (reference sequence). The CDR3 protein is CASSLSTGGNYEQYF. The CDR3 DNA follows: TGTGCCAGCAGTTTATCGACTGGCGGGAACTACGAGCAGTACTTC.

The chain recombines TRBV9 with TRBJ2-3; TRBD2 matches 12 bases. Germline CDR1 is SGDLS and CDR2 is YYNGEE. The CDR3 totals 19 residues. J was trimmed by 1 base and V by 1 base; bases with no gene match: 10. This CDR3 reads CASSVSLAGGRGGTDTQYF. The CDR3 bases are TGTGCCAGCAGCGTATCCCTAGCGGGGGGGCGGGGAGGCACAGATACGCAGTATTTT.

V gene TRBV5-1 combines with J gene TRBJ2-2, with D perhaps TRBD1 (6 bases). Germline loops: CDR1 SGHRS, CDR2 YFSETQ. The length of the CDR3 is 18 residues. The germline V and J ends were trimmed by 1 base and 5 bases, with 21 bases remaining between them. For the CDR3, the DNA is TGCGCCAGCAGCTTGCGTTCGCAGGGGTATTTGTTGACCGGGGAGCTGTTTTTT. Amino acids: CASSLRSQGYLLTGELFF.

About this clone: The same CDR3 is also encoded by other DNA sequences in this sample. V usage is TRBV11-2 and J usage is TRBJ2-7, with TRBD1 as a possible D gene (5 bases). This CDR3 is built from 14 residues. V lost 1 base and J 2 bases, leaving 9 bases between the germline ends. From germline, CDR1 is SGHAT and CDR2 FQNNGV. CDR3 sequence: CASSLGQGPYEQYF. The CDR3 nucleotides read TGTGCCAGCAGCTTAGGTCAGGGCCCCTACGAGCAGTACTTC.

This chain links TRBV5-1 with TRBJ1-4; tentative D call: TRBD1 (6 bases). CDR1 is SGHRS and CDR2 is YFSETQ in the germline V gene. The CDR3 sequence is 14 residues long. Trimming removed 6 bases from V and 6 bases from J, with 15 bases in between. This chain's CDR3 is CASKTGTKYEKLFF. The DNA for the CDR3 is TGCGCCAGCAAGACCGGGACAAAGTATGAAAAACTGTTTTTT.

The table lists this clone with a few counts. The V and J genes are TRBV5-1 and TRBJ2-5, with 11 bases matching TRBD1. Trimming removed 5 bases from V and 1 base from J; junction bases left unmatched: 10. CDR1 SGHRS and CDR2 YFSETQ come from the germline V gene. There are 17 residues in the CDR3. For the CDR3, the DNA is TGCGCCAGCAGAACGGGACAGGGGGAAATGGTCCAAGAGACCCAGTACTTC. It is translated as CASRTGQGEMVQETQYF.